The 3 T cell receptor beta chains below come from one sample, sequenced in a study of OX40 agonist ivuxolimab in advanced cancers. Sequencing was performed with immunoSEQ multiplex PCR; in TCRdb, only in-frame clones are kept and a portion is missing. The table has under 80,000 clones, roughly nine tenths seen once; the top ten hold under 0.85%. Sample: CD4+ or CD8+ T cells sorted from blood, taken in a trial of the OX40 agonist ivuxolimab. These receptors originate from an adult with an advanced solid tumor such as melanoma, head and neck, liver or kidney cancer.

V gene TRBV7-6 combines with J gene TRBJ2-1; perhaps TRBD2 as D (6 bases). The CDR3 runs to 12 residues. Per the germline V gene, CDR1 is SGHVS and CDR2 is FNYEAQ. The V end lost 7 bases, the J end lost 6 bases, and 10 bases lay between the germline ends. The CDR3 DNA sequence: TGTGCCAGCAAACTAGCCCCCAATGAGCAGTTCTTC. Translating it yields CASKLAPNEQFF.

V gene TRBV27 combines with J gene TRBJ1-5; D is unresolved. From germline, CDR1 is MNHEY and CDR2 SMNVEV (reference sequence). V lost 4 bases, J lost 0 bases, and 10 bases lay in between. This CDR3 is 15 amino acids long. CDR3 DNA: TGTGCCAGCAGTTCTCTCGGGTATAGCAATCAGCCCCAGCATTTT. Translation gives CASSSLGYSNQPQHF.

The sample holds one count of this clone. The rearrangement uses TRBV6-1 and TRBJ2-5; D is unclear. The CDR3 is 13 amino acids. V lost 7 bases and J 0 bases, leaving 9 bases between the germline ends. Germline CDR1 MNHNS, CDR2 SASEGT. CDR3 in DNA: TGTGCCAGCACTCGATCGTACCAAGAGACCCAGTACTTC. This codes for CASTRSYQETQYF.